The present entry profiles one TCR beta chain with its context. Profiling relied on immunoSEQ multiplex PCR, and the TCRdb table lists in-frame clones only, not all of them. The table lists under 95,000 clones, approximately 93% of them singletons. This sample stems from a study of control samples from healthy donors and cancer patients. The junction had 8 bases not matched to a gene; V was cut back by 0 bases and J by 4 bases. Germline V gene data show CDR1 as SGHRS and CDR2 as YFSETQ. This CDR3 has 17 amino acids. The chain carries TRBV5-1 and TRBJ1-4; 8 bases are a match to TRBD1. The origin of this receptor is a woman in her 30s in good health. Specimen: blood. CDR3: CASSLEGTGYYNEKLFF. The CDR3, as DNA: TGCGCCAGCAGCTTGGAGGGGACAGGCTATTATAATGAAAAACTGTTTTTT.